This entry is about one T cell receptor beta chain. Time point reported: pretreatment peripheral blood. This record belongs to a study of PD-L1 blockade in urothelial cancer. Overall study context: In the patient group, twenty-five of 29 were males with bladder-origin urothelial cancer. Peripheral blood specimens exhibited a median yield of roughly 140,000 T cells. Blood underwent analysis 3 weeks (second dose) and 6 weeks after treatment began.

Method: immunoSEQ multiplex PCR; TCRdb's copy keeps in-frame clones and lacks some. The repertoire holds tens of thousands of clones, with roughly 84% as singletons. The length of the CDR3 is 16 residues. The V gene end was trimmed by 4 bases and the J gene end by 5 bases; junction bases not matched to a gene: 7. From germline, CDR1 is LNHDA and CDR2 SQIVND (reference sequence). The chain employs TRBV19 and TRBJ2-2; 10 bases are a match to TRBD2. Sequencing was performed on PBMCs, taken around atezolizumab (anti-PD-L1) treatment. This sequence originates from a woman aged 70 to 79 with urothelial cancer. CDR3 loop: CASSRGLAELTGELFF. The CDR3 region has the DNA TGTGCCAGTAGTAGAGGACTAGCGGAATTAACCGGGGAGCTGTTTTTT.